The 5 T cell receptor beta chains below come from one sample, sequenced in a study of blood T cells in healthy people across ages. The use of a sample-barcoded 5' primer and a J-beta primer mix characterized a second PCR of about 7 to 12 cycles. TCRdb passed the 5' RACE reads through MiXCR, listing each CDR3 protein once. The sample lists 1.5 million to 2 million distinct CDR3 sequences, roughly 50% seen once, with 2.1% in the top ten. Sequences were obtained from blood. The receptors originated from a middle-aged woman in good health.

V usage is TRBV15 and J usage is TRBJ1-2; D remains ambiguous. Germline-derived CDR1 and CDR2 are LNHNV and YYDKDF (reference sequence). The CDR3 has 11 amino acids. V shed 8 bases and J shed 4 bases, with 8 bases lying between them. The CDR3 here is CATGSGYGYTF. The CDR3 nucleotides read TGTGCCACCGGTAGCGGCTATGGCTACACCTTC.

There are a few counts of this clonotype. The CDR3 bases are TGTGCCAGCAGCTCAATCAGGGGGGACGGCTACACCTTC. Protein product: CASSSIRGDGYTF. The chain has TRBV7-2 and TRBJ1-2; 7 positions agree with TRBD1. Germline V CDR1 and CDR2: SGHTA, FQGNSA. The CDR3 length is 13 residues. Unmatched junction bases numbered 7, after V lost 4 bases and J lost 8 bases.

This clonotype was seen just once. The chain is built from TRBV5-1 and TRBJ2-2; 10 bases agree with TRBD2. The CDR3 consists of 16 residues. V was pared by 1 base and J by 2 bases, with 2 bases of the junction left unmatched. Germline CDR1 and CDR2: SGHRS and YFSETQ. The DNA of the CDR3 is TGCGCCAGCAGCTTGCCACTAGCGGGAAACACCGGGGAGCTGTTTTTT. It is translated as CASSLPLAGNTGELFF.

This clonotype was detected a few times. The chain recombines TRBV7-2 with TRBJ2-4; 7 nucleotides align to TRBD2. The germline V gene encodes CDR1 SGHTA and CDR2 FQGNSA. The ends lost 3 bases at V and 1 base at J; junction bases unmatched: 12. This CDR3 comprises 18 residues. The CDR3 nucleotides read TGTGCCAGCAGCTTCGCTAGCGGTGGGATAAAGGCCAAAAACATTCAGTACTTC. Amino acid sequence: CASSFASGGIKAKNIQYF.

This clonotype was counted a few times. The CDR3 protein is CASSFRQGDGYTF. The CDR3 DNA reads as TGTGCCAGCAGTTTCCGACAGGGGGATGGCTACACCTTC. This chain links TRBV6-5 with TRBJ1-2; 9 bases are a match to TRBD1. Per germline, CDR1 MNHEY and CDR2 SVGAGI. The CDR3 has 13 residues. The J segment lost 6 bases and the V segment lost 4 bases, leaving 3 bases of the junction unmatched.